Below are 24 T cell receptor beta chains sequenced from a single sample in a study of T-cell reconstitution after alpha-beta-depleted transplantation in children. The TCRbeta library incorporated unique molecular identifiers. One entry per CDR3 protein, called by TCRdb with MiXCR from the PCR reads. The sample lists about 420,000 distinct CDR3 sequences, roughly 15% occurring once. The sample consisted of PBMCs, mostly from graft donor cells, taken 360 days after TCRalphabeta/CD19-depleted stem cell transplant. The receptors originated from a boy in the first two years of life who had a stem cell transplant for Wiskott-Aldrich syndrome, so the T cells may come from the graft donor.

This clonotype was picked up a small number of times. The rearrangement joins TRBV4-2 to TRBJ2-3, with 11 bases matching TRBD1. Germline V gives CDR1 LGHNA, CDR2 YNFKEQ. The CDR3 length is 23 residues. The V and J ends lost 5 bases and 2 bases, in that order; junction bases with no gene match: 27. In DNA form, the CDR3 reads TGTGCCAGCAGCAAACATCCCGGGACAGGGGGGTTTAGTTCAAGGACTTACACAGATACGCAGTATTTT. This codes for CASSKHPGTGGFSSRTYTDTQYF.

This clonotype was counted only a few times. The V and J genes are TRBV29-1 and TRBJ2-6, with 7 bases aligning to TRBD1. CDR3 length equals 15 residues. The V gene's germline CDR1 is SQVTM and CDR2 ANQGSEA. V lost 4 bases and J lost 4; bases outside the gene matches: 7. The CDR3 sequence: CSVGETGTGANVLTF. The DNA of the CDR3 is TGCAGCGTTGGGGAGACAGGGACCGGGGCCAACGTCCTGACTTTC.

In its sample, this clonotype was seen a few times. The chain joins TRBV12-3 or TRBV12-4 to TRBJ2-5, with unresolved D. V shed 1 base and J shed 2 bases, with 8 bases lying between them. The CDR3 consists of 14 residues. The CDR3 nucleotides are TGTGCCAGCAGTTTAGGGCACCGGCAAGAGACCCAGTACTTC. Its translation is CASSLGHRQETQYF.

This clonotype has only a few counts. V and J are TRBV27 and TRBJ2-7; D is possibly TRBD2 (6 bases). Trimming removed 8 bases at V and 0 bases at J, with 11 bases between. CDR1 and CDR2 (germline): MNHEY, SMNVEV (reference sequence). This CDR3 contains 13 residues. The CDR3 loop is CASGGSFSYEQYF. The CDR3 DNA follows: TGTGCCAGCGGGGGGTCTTTCTCCTACGAGCAGTACTTC.

This clonotype has more than one count but fewer than ten. This rearrangement joins TRBV12-3 or TRBV12-4 to TRBJ2-1, with a possible D match to TRBD2 (6 bases). This CDR3 contains 13 residues. The V gene lost 5 bases and the J gene lost 10 bases, with 15 bases spanning the gap. CDR3 in amino acids: CASSALSGAEQFF. DNA of the CDR3: TGTGCCAGCAGTGCCCTTAGCGGAGCCGAGCAGTTCTTC.

This clonotype turned up a few times. The chain combines TRBV20-1 with TRBJ2-7, with D perhaps TRBD1 (6 bases). The V end was cut by 0 bases, the J end by 9 bases, with 15 bases between. The germline CDR1 and CDR2 sequences are DFQATT and SNEGSKA (reference sequence). The CDR3 is 13 amino acids. CDR3 sequence (DNA): TGCAGTGCTAGAGACACAGGGCGATCCGGGCAGTACTTC. Amino acids: CSARDTGRSGQYF.

This clonotype has a handful of counts. The chain has TRBV19 and TRBJ2-1; 9 bases map to TRBD2. CDR3 length: 11 residues. Germline assignment: CDR1 LNHDA and CDR2 SQIVND (reference sequence). The J segment lost 11 bases and the V segment lost 7 bases, leaving 3 bases of the junction unmatched. This CDR3 reads CASNLAGKQFF. In DNA, the CDR3 is TGTGCCAGTAACCTAGCGGGAAAGCAGTTCTTC.

In this sample, this clonotype turned up a few times. V is TRBV28 and J is TRBJ2-7; D is possibly TRBD1 (6 bases). CDR3 length: 17 residues. Germline assignment: CDR1 MDHEN and CDR2 SYDVKM. Trimming removed 6 bases at V and 4 bases at J, with 25 bases between. The CDR3 region is CASSLDRSRHPRYEQYF. The CDR3 DNA reads as TGTGCCAGCAGCCTAGACAGGTCACGGCATCCTAGGTACGAGCAGTACTTC.

J is TRBJ1-1 and V is TRBV13; D is unresolved. The CDR3 has 13 residues. With 5 bases removed from V and 7 bases from J, the gap between germline ends came to 14 bases. CDR1 is PRHDT, CDR2 FYEKMQ, per germline (reference sequence). CDR3 amino acids: CASSPRPTDEAFF. For the CDR3, the DNA is TGTGCCAGCAGCCCTCGCCCAACCGATGAAGCTTTCTTT. The whole variable domain, remainder taken from reference TRBV13 and TRBJ1-1, is AAGVIQSPRHLIKEKRETATLKCYPIPRHDTVYWYQQGPGQDPQFLISFYEKMQSDKGSIPDRFSAQQFSDYHSELNMSSLELGDSALYFCASSPRPTDEAFFGQGTRLTVV.

The gene calls are TRBV6-5 and TRBJ2-1; 7 nucleotides line up with TRBD2. This CDR3 comprises 14 residues. After removal of 2 bases from V and 7 bases from J, the junction contained 5 bases not matched to a gene. Germline CDR1 and CDR2: MNHEY and SVGAGI. The CDR3 is CASSYPGRGNEQFF. The CDR3, as DNA: TGTGCCAGCAGTTACCCCGGGCGGGGGAATGAGCAGTTCTTC.

V usage is TRBV6-2 or TRBV6-3 and J usage is TRBJ2-1, with 8 bases fitting TRBD1. The J segment lost 6 bases and the V segment lost 6 bases, leaving 10 bases of the junction unmatched. In germline, CDR1 is MNHEY, CDR2 SVGEGT. The CDR3 length is 15 residues. The CDR3 sequence is CASSLQGVSFNEQFF. The CDR3 DNA reads as TGTGCCAGCAGCCTACAGGGGGTGAGTTTCAATGAGCAGTTCTTC.

This chain joins TRBV4-1 and TRBJ1-1; no definite D call. The germline V and J ends were trimmed by 3 bases and 2 bases, with 10 bases remaining between them. This CDR3 comprises 14 residues. The V gene's germline CDR1 is MGHRA and CDR2 YSYEKL. The chain's CDR3 is CASSHVGRNTEAFF. The CDR3 nucleotides are TGCGCCAGCAGCCATGTGGGGAGAAACACTGAAGCTTTCTTT.

This clonotype has more than one count but fewer than ten. This chain links TRBV27 with TRBJ2-7, with 7 bases that match TRBD2. Germline V gives CDR1 MNHEY, CDR2 SMNVEV (reference sequence). The CDR3 runs 15 residues. The ends lost 10 bases at V and 2 bases at J; junction bases unmatched: 14. The CDR3 coding sequence is TGTGCCACCAGGATTGGGATAGCGGGCACCTACGAGCAGTACTTC. It is translated as CATRIGIAGTYEQYF.

The chain couples TRBV6-1 to TRBJ2-3, with D unresolved. The germline V gene encodes CDR1 MNHNS and CDR2 SASEGT. The CDR3 contains 14 residues. Trimming cost V 4 bases and J 1 base, with 9 bases left between them. In DNA form, the CDR3 reads TGTGCCAGCAGTGCGCCTGCCGGCACAGATACGCAGTATTTT. It is translated as CASSAPAGTDTQYF.

The J gene is TRBJ2-1, the V gene TRBV20-1; D ambiguous. V was pared by 1 base and J by 4 bases, with 20 bases between. The CDR3 sequence is 17 residues long. The V gene's germline CDR1 is DFQATT and CDR2 SNEGSKA (reference sequence). CDR3 in amino acids: CSARGGSKTSHYNEQFF. The CDR3 DNA sequence: TGCAGTGCTAGAGGAGGCTCTAAAACTTCACATTACAATGAGCAGTTCTTC.

The V and J genes are TRBV4-2 and TRBJ1-4, with a weak D call TRBD1 (5 bases). Trimming stripped 6 bases from V and 5 bases from J, with 13 bases between. The CDR3 has 14 amino acids. Germline CDR1 is LGHNA and CDR2 is YNFKEQ. The CDR3 nucleotides are TGTGCCAGCAGACCGGGACCGCAAAATGAAAAACTGTTTTTT. Protein: CASRPGPQNEKLFF.

The chain uses TRBV7-2 and TRBJ2-1, with TRBD2 as a possible D gene (6 bases). The V and J ends lost 2 bases and 9 bases respectively, with 17 bases between them. The CDR3 sequence is 15 residues long. Germline V gives CDR1 SGHTA, CDR2 FQGNSA. In DNA form, the CDR3 reads TGTGCCAGCAGCTTAACTAGCCCGTACGTTGGTGAGCAGTTCTTC. This encodes CASSLTSPYVGEQFF.

This chain connects TRBV25-1 to TRBJ2-5, with D perhaps being TRBD1 or TRBD2 (5 bases each). Germline CDR1 reads MGHDK; CDR2 reads SYGVNS. Trimming removed 3 bases from V and 3 bases from J, with 14 bases in between. The CDR3 length is 15 residues. CDR3 protein: CASSETGTPKETQYF. In nucleotides, the CDR3 is TGTGCCAGCAGTGAGACCGGGACCCCGAAAGAGACCCAGTACTTC.

This clonotype turned up a few times. The V call is TRBV24-1, the J call TRBJ2-5, with 7 bases that match TRBD1. V was pared by 4 bases and J by 5 bases, with 9 bases of the junction left unmatched. The length of the CDR3 is 15 residues. Germline V gene lookup returns CDR1 KGHDR and CDR2 SFDVKD. CDR3 loop: CATSEGDLRGETQYF. As DNA, the CDR3 is TGTGCCACCAGTGAAGGGGACCTCAGGGGGGAGACCCAGTACTTC.

This clonotype has more than one count but fewer than ten. The chain has TRBV7-8 and TRBJ2-1; D remains unclear. The germline gives CDR1 SGHVS, CDR2 FQNEAQ. Trimming removed 0 bases from V and 9 bases from J, with 9 bases in between. The CDR3 length is 13 residues. As DNA, the CDR3 is TGTGCCAGCAGCTTAGCGTCGACCCGTGAGCAGTTCTTC. Its translation is CASSLASTREQFF.

The sample holds a few counts of this clonotype. This chain uses TRBV20-1 with TRBJ2-1, with D possibly being TRBD2 (5 bases). Trimming pared 5 bases from V and 9 bases from J, leaving 11 bases between. In germline, CDR1 is DFQATT, CDR2 SNEGSKA (reference sequence). The CDR3 consists of 11 residues. In nucleotides, the CDR3 is TGCAGTGCTTCAACGGGGATTGAGCAGTTCTTC. Its translation: CSASTGIEQFF.

The J gene is TRBJ1-4, the V gene TRBV5-1; TRBD1 matches at 10 bases. Germline loops: CDR1 SGHRS, CDR2 YFSETQ. V dropped 0 bases and J dropped 5; count of bases not matched to a gene: 4. This CDR3 has 16 residues. CDR3 bases: TGCGCCAGCAGCTTGGATCCGGGACAGGGGAATGAAAAACTGTTTTTT. Its protein product is CASSLDPGQGNEKLFF.

The chain joins TRBV5-1 to TRBJ2-7, with TRBD2 identical over 10 bases. Germline values: CDR1 SGHRS, CDR2 YFSETQ. V gave up 0 bases and J gave up 6 bases; unmatched junction bases: 3. The CDR3 covers 14 residues. CDR3 amino acids: CASSLVGLATEQYF. The CDR3 DNA is TGCGCCAGCAGCTTGGTGGGACTAGCGACCGAGCAGTACTTC.

This clonotype has more than one count but fewer than ten. This sequence joins TRBV2 and TRBJ2-5, with TRBD1 as a possible D gene (6 bases). Germline V gene data show CDR1 as SNHLY and CDR2 as FYNNEI. V lost 4 bases, J lost 1 base, and 7 bases lay in between. This CDR3 region has 13 residues. CDR3 loop: CASSGDTQETQYF. CDR3 sequence (DNA): TGTGCCAGCAGTGGGGACACCCAAGAGACCCAGTACTTC.